Below are 11 T cell receptor beta chains sequenced from a single sample in a study of shared T cell receptors in the human thymus. TCRdb keeps only in-frame clones here, not all; method: immunoSEQ multiplex PCR. The sample contains hundreds of thousands of clones, roughly 90% of which appear only once. The data were also submitted as part of a second study, on human thymus T cells.

Sequencing was carried out using thymocytes. The receptors shown here come from a boy less than two years old with a congenital heart defect.

This rearrangement joins TRBV7-6 to TRBJ1-1, with D perhaps matching TRBD1 (6 bases). The CDR3 runs to 13 residues. V lost 6 bases, J lost 2 bases, and 10 bases lay in between. Germline CDR1 is SGHVS and CDR2 is FNYEAQ. CDR3 DNA sequence: TGTGCCAGCAGAGGGACACGCAACACTGAAGCTTTCTTT. This codes for CASRGTRNTEAFF. The whole variable domain, filled in from reference TRBV7-6 and TRBJ1-1, reads GAGVSQSPRYKVTKRGQDVALRCDPISGHVSLYWYRQALGQGPEFLTYFNYEAQQDKSGLPNDRFSAERPEGSISTLTIQRTEQRDSAMYRCASRGTRNTEAFFGQGTRLTVV.

The V call is TRBV4-2, the J call TRBJ2-2; a possible D gene is TRBD2 (6 bases). The CDR3 runs 17 residues. Germline assignment: CDR1 LGHNA and CDR2 YNFKEQ. Trimming shortened V by 7 bases and J by 3 bases, and 21 bases separated the two germline ends. The CDR3 sequence: CASKELAMGGYTGELFF. As DNA, the CDR3 is TGTGCCAGCAAAGAACTAGCCATGGGGGGATACACCGGGGAGCTGTTTTTT.

The chain joins TRBV29-1 to TRBJ2-1, with 10 positions matching TRBD2. This CDR3 has 14 amino acids. Germline values: CDR1 SQVTM, CDR2 ANQGSEA. V shed 8 bases, J shed 9 bases, and the junction held 13 bases outside the gene matches. This CDR3 is CSLRLAGDGSEQFF. The CDR3 DNA reads TGCAGCCTACGCCTAGCGGGAGATGGTAGTGAGCAGTTCTTC.

The chain recombines TRBV4-2 with TRBJ1-4; TRBD1 is a possible D gene (5 bases). V lost 0 bases and J 8 bases, leaving 22 bases between the germline ends. The CDR3 is made up of 18 amino acids. Germline V gene sequence: CDR1 LGHNA, CDR2 YNFKEQ. CDR3 DNA: TGTGCCAGCAGCCAAGATTCCCAGGGAATAGGCTTTGGGGAAAAACTGTTTTTT. This encodes CASSQDSQGIGFGEKLFF.

The genes are TRBV6-5 and TRBJ2-5; 7 bases are a match to TRBD2. The V and J ends lost 6 bases and 4 bases, in that order; junction bases with no gene match: 11. There are 15 residues in the CDR3. Looked up from germline, CDR1 is MNHEY and CDR2 is SVGAGI. CDR3 in amino acids: CASSPGGSMGETQYF. The CDR3 nucleotides read TGTGCCAGCAGCCCGGGCGGGAGTATGGGAGAGACCCAGTACTTC.

This sequence joins TRBV7-2 and TRBJ2-5, with D possibly matching TRBD2 (5 bases). Trimming removed 4 bases from V and 4 bases from J, with 19 bases in between. The CDR3 contains 16 residues. Germline V gene data show CDR1 as SGHTA and CDR2 as FQGNSA. The CDR3 sequence is CASSSWSKRAGETQYF. Written as DNA, the CDR3 is TGTGCCAGCAGCTCATGGAGTAAGAGGGCGGGAGAGACCCAGTACTTC.

The V and J genes are TRBV5-5 and TRBJ2-7; D gene unclear. Germline CDR1 and CDR2: SGHKS and YYEKEE (reference sequence). V gave up 1 base and J gave up 5 bases, with 7 bases separating them. The CDR3 is made up of 12 amino acids. This CDR3 reads CASSLPFHEQYF. The CDR3 bases are TGTGCCAGCAGCTTGCCGTTCCACGAGCAGTACTTC.

This chain links TRBV19 with TRBJ1-2; 7 bases align to TRBD1. The CDR3 loop spans 11 amino acids. With V trimmed by 4 bases and J by 14 bases, 7 bases remained unmatched. Germline V CDR1 and CDR2: LNHDA, SQIVND (reference sequence). The CDR3, as DNA: TGTGCCAGTAGTACGGGGACAGAAGGAACCTTC. It codes for CASSTGTEGTF.

The rearrangement links TRBV29-1 to TRBJ1-1; D possibly corresponds to TRBD1 (6 bases). The CDR3 length is 16 residues. Germline V CDR1 and CDR2: SQVTM, ANQGSEA. Trimming shortened V by 7 bases and J by 0 bases, and 21 bases separated the two germline ends. The chain's CDR3 is CSAEGERGDMNTEAFF. The CDR3 nucleotides are TGCAGCGCAGAAGGGGAACGGGGGGACATGAACACTGAAGCTTTCTTT.

The V and J genes are TRBV5-6 and TRBJ2-2, with D possibly TRBD1 on 6 matching bases. The germline V gene encodes CDR1 SGHDT and CDR2 YYEEEE. The CDR3 extends over 15 amino acids. Trimming stripped 6 bases from V and 3 bases from J, with 15 bases between. The DNA of the CDR3 is TGTGCCAGCATGTCCAGGACAGCCGACACCGGGGAGCTGTTTTTT. The encoded protein is CASMSRTADTGELFF.

This clone was observed a handful of times. This rearrangement joins TRBV4-1 to TRBJ1-2; weak D call: TRBD1 (6 bases). Germline CDR1 MGHRA, CDR2 YSYEKL. The CDR3 extends over 17 amino acids. V was shortened by 3 bases and J by 4 bases, with 21 bases between the two germline ends. As DNA, the CDR3 is TGCGCCAGCAGCCACGCCCCGGGGGGCGAGAGACGCTATGGCTACACCTTC. Translating it yields CASSHAPGGERRYGYTF.